The present TCR beta chain was sequenced within a study of cytomegalovirus exposure and HLA in healthy donors. Looking at the study overall: Earlier, roughly 120 million unique TCR beta sequences were recovered from 170 million or so T cells by an analysis.

CDR3 size: 16 residues. V lost 6 bases, J lost 0 bases, and 8 bases stayed unmatched. Germline CDR1 reads MDHEN; CDR2 reads SYDVKM. With respect to this clone: What it binds is unknown.

The PCR had 60 Vbeta and 13 Jbeta primers. TCRdb's copy holds only in-frame clones and misses some; the assay was immunoSEQ multiplex PCR. The table records 150,000 to 200,000 clones, around 80% of them present only once. Notes on the study in general: Common viral pathogens were later found to be apparently linked to several of the most significant clusters. A highly shared variant cluster was judged a likely technical artifact.

The sample taken for sequencing was PBMCs. The V and J genes are TRBV28 and TRBJ1-5; 7 positions match TRBD1. This receptor was obtained from a woman aged 25 to 39 in good health and CMV-seropositive. The CDR3 DNA is TGTGCCAGCAGCCGGGACAGCTCCTATAGCAATCAGCCCCAGCATTTT. Its protein product is CASSRDSSYSNQPQHF.